This paragraph covers one T cell receptor (beta chain) sequence. With random hexamers, 0.5 to 1 ug RNA was reverse transcribed. TCRdb analysed the immunoSEQ multiplex PCR reads with MiXCR anew, one entry per CDR3 protein. The sample shows about 250,000 distinct CDR3 sequences, roughly 95% of them seen only once. The record originates from a study of CD8 T cells in Susac syndrome. The CDR3 contains 12 residues. V shed 5 bases and J shed 7 bases, with 14 bases lying between them. CDR1 is DFQATT and CDR2 is SNEGSKA in the germline V gene (reference sequence). This clonotype originated in a human donor with multiple sclerosis. The chain links TRBV20-1 to TRBJ1-1, with D maybe TRBD1 (6 bases). Sequencing input: CD4+ T cells from PBMCs. CDR3 coding DNA: TGCAGTGCTGACACAGGGTTCGATGAAGCTTTCTTT. Residues: CSADTGFDEAFF.